This section outlines one T cell receptor (beta chain) sequence together with its context. As yet, its antigen is unknown. Germline loops: CDR1 LNHNV, CDR2 YYDKDF (reference sequence). The CDR3 extends over 15 amino acids. V lost 5 bases, J lost 4 bases, and 15 bases lay in between. The source of the sample is a study of CD8+CD57+ T cells in acquired aplastic anemia. Study-wide context: DNA per sorted CD4+ or CD8+ sample ranged about 0.17 to 30 ug, averaging roughly 3.2 ug. For CD4+ cells, healthy donors had an average of approximately 10 million reads. Study-wide results and limits: Patients and healthy controls showed no significant CD8+ Simpson's diversity difference. Patients and controls shared 25 to 35 CD8+ CDR3 sequences, highly expressed in patients.

Investigators profiled TCR beta VDJ and CDR3 from genomic DNA template. TCRdb re-called the reads with MiXCR, one entry per CDR3 protein. The sample includes about 220,000 distinct CDR3 sequences, approximately 35% of them seen just once. Source material: sorted CD4+, CD8+, or CD8+CD57+ T cells (not recorded which) from PBMCs. The gene calls are TRBV15 and TRBJ1-5; D not certain. The TCR originated in a human donor in good health, serving as a control. CDR3 in amino acids: CATSGGPLINQPQHF. The CDR3, as DNA: TGTGCCACCAGCGGAGGCCCTCTAATAAATCAGCCCCAGCATTTT.